A single sample gave rise to the 11 T cell receptor beta chains below, sequenced in a study of T cells in women clearing cervical HPV infection (dated by TCRdb to between 2018 and 2020). Libraries were constructed by the immunoSEQ multiplex PCR assay. The clones in this table, taken by TCRdb from immuneACCESS, are in-frame only. Not every clone is retained; where verified, under half of the shortfall comes from an unresolved V gene, and the cause of the rest is unknown. The sample's table covers over 30,000 clones. 6.8% of the sample comes from the top ten. Sample: blood buffy coat. Source of these receptors: a woman aged 18 to 69 with a cervical HPV16 infection that either progressed to CIN3+ or cleared (not recorded which).

The CDR3 sequence is CASSADRAIGEKLFF. The CDR3 bases that were read are TGTGCCAGCAGCGCAGACAGGGCGATCGGTGAAAAG. The chain has TRBV7-6 and TRBJ2-2; TRBD1 matches 7 bases. The read terminates 3 residues before the CDR3 end, so the remaining end is supplied by the germline J gene. The CDR3 has 15 amino acids. Germline V gene lookup returns CDR1 SGHVS and CDR2 FNYEAQ.

In the case of this clone: Sequencing ends 3 residues short of the CDR3 end; the germline J gene provides the rest. The V gene is TRBV2, the J gene TRBJ2-7, with a tentative D call TRBD1 (6 bases). V lost 1 base and J 6 bases, leaving 13 bases between the germline ends. This CDR3 spans 14 amino acids. Germline lookup yields CDR1 SNHLY and CDR2 FYNNEI. CDR3 DNA (partial): TGTGCCAGCAGTGAAGGGGCCAGGGGATCCGAG. The encoded protein is CASSEGARGSE. The whole CDR3 protein is CASSEGARGSEQYF.

About this clone: Relative to the germline gene, one junction end is altered; a read error may explain this. From the germline J gene comes the end of the CDR3, since the read stops 3 residues before it. Other DNA sequences from this sample encode an identical CDR3 as well. This chain links TRBV6-1 with TRBJ1-3; D gene uncertain. CDR3 length: 12 residues. Germline CDR1 is MNHNS and CDR2 is SASEGT. CDR3 residues: CASSASGYTIYF. The covered CDR3 bases are TGTGCCAGCAGTGCGTCAGGATACACA.

In the case of this clone: The read is 3 residues too short to cover the CDR3 end, so that end is filled in from the germline J gene. The chain recombines TRBV11-2 with TRBJ1-1; perhaps TRBD1 as D (5 bases). The CDR3 is 13 amino acids. The germline V and J ends were trimmed by 1 base and 2 bases, with 5 bases remaining between them. Germline assignment: CDR1 SGHAT and CDR2 FQNNGV. CDR3 DNA (partial): TGTGCCAGCAGCTTAGGGACAAACACTGAA. Translation: CASSLGTNTE. The complete CDR3 reads CASSLGTNTEAFF.

Details on this clone: Read sequence stops 3 residues before the CDR3 end, and the germline J gene provides the missing end. The chain couples TRBV5-6 to TRBJ2-1; no definite D call. V lost 4 bases and J 9 bases, leaving 20 bases between the germline ends. CDR1 SGHDT and CDR2 YYEEEE come from the germline V gene. The CDR3 loop spans 15 amino acids. The sequenced part of the CDR3 DNA is TGTGCCAGCAGCCCCGTTGAGACTTCCTCGGGTGAG. It codes for CASSPVETSSGE. The full CDR3 reads CASSPVETSSGEQFF.

On this clone itself: The DNA ends 3 residues before the CDR3 does, and the rest of the CDR3 is filled in from the germline J gene. The chain joins TRBV7-9 to TRBJ2-4, with D tentatively TRBD1 (6 bases). The germline CDR1 and CDR2 sequences are SEHNR and FQNEAQ (reference sequence). This CDR3 contains 14 residues. The CDR3 spells CASSLRDIDYGQYF. The sequenced part of the CDR3 DNA is TGTGCCAGCAGCTTACGGGACATAGACTATGGT.

Comment on this clone: The read finishes 3 residues shy of the CDR3 end, and the germline J gene is used to complete it. The rearrangement links TRBV19 to TRBJ1-5; 8 bases are a match to TRBD1. The CDR3 consists of 15 residues. V gave up 6 bases and J gave up 3 bases; unmatched junction bases: 7. CDR1 LNHDA and CDR2 SQIVND come from the germline V gene (reference sequence). The CDR3 DNA, read in part, is TGTGCCAGTAGGACAGGGGTTACTTACAATCAGCCC. This translates into CASRTGVTYNQP. The entire CDR3 protein is CASRTGVTYNQPQHF.

A remark on this clone: The CDR3 is cut off 3 residues early in the read; its end comes from the germline J gene. The V and J genes are TRBV20-1 and TRBJ2-4; TRBD1 or TRBD2 may be the D gene (5 bases each). The CDR3 sequence is 12 residues long. Germline CDR1 DFQATT, CDR2 SNEGSKA (reference sequence). This CDR3 reads CSSKGRQETQYF. The CDR3 DNA, read in part, is TGCAGTTCCAAGGGGAGACAAGAGACT.

A word on this clone: Read sequence stops 3 residues before the CDR3 end, and the germline J gene provides the missing end. This chain joins TRBV20-1 and TRBJ1-3, with D perhaps TRBD1 (5 bases). V lost 5 bases and J lost 4, with 12 bases in between. This CDR3 region has 13 residues. Per germline, CDR1 DFQATT and CDR2 SNEGSKA (reference sequence). The CDR3 DNA, read in part, is TGCAGTGCTCAACCGACAGTAGGAAACACC. It encodes CSAQPTVGNT. The entire CDR3 sequence reads CSAQPTVGNTIYF.

On this clone: Read sequence stops 3 residues before the CDR3 end, and the germline J gene provides the missing end. V gene TRBV11-2 combines with J gene TRBJ2-2; D is ambiguous. Germline V gene sequence: CDR1 SGHAT, CDR2 FQNNGV. This CDR3 has 14 amino acids. Between the trimmed V and J ends, which lost 1 base and 6 bases, there was a span of 9 bases. The DNA read from the CDR3 is TGTGCCAGCAGCTTAGGGCCTCGGGCCGGGGAG. This translates into CASSLGPRAGE. The complete CDR3 protein is CASSLGPRAGELFF.

CDR3 bases read: TGTGCCAGCAGTGGTCAGGGGGGCAAAAACATT. This sequence encodes CASSGQGGKNI. The whole CDR3 protein is CASSGQGGKNIQYF. The chain uses TRBV2 and TRBJ2-4, with TRBD1 as a possible D gene (7 bases). The read terminates 3 residues before the CDR3 end, so the remaining end is supplied by the germline J gene. CDR3 length equals 14 residues. Germline V lookup: CDR1 SNHLY, CDR2 FYNNEI. With 4 bases removed from V and 3 bases from J, the gap between germline ends came to 10 bases.